These T cell receptor beta chains were read from a single sample in a study of chemoradiotherapy in HPV16-positive cancers. The repertoire was sequenced with immunoSEQ multiplex PCR; TCRdb's copy has only in-frame clones and lacks some. The table includes under 650 clones, around 77% detected once. The input for sequencing was tumor tissue, taken from a patient who underwent chemoradiotherapy. The receptor set was obtained from a human donor with HPV-associated anogenital cancer. CDR3s include the opening cysteine and the closing phenylalanine or tryptophan. A D gene is named only where the DNA matches it firmly. Size values are once, few and many counts, or a class for expanded clones, and some rows have none.

v_call: TRBV5-6
clone_size: .
cdr3_length: 13
j_call: TRBJ2-7
d_call: .
cdr3_nt: TGTGCCAGCAGCTTCCCTCCAATACACGAGCAGTACTTC
cdr3_aa: CASSFPPIHEQYF

v_call: TRBV5-1
clone_size: .
cdr3_length: 15
j_call: TRBJ2-3
d_call: TRBD2
cdr3_nt: TGCGCCAGCAGCTTGGGGCGGGGGGGCACAGATACGCAGTATTTT
cdr3_aa: CASSLGRGGTDTQYF

v_call: TRBV7-9
clone_size: .
cdr3_length: 13
j_call: TRBJ1-1
d_call: .
cdr3_nt: TGTGCCAGCAGCTCCGGGGTCGGGGGCGAAGCTTTCTTT
cdr3_aa: CASSSGVGGEAFF

v_call: TRBV5-6
clone_size: few
cdr3_length: 12
j_call: TRBJ2-7
d_call: .
cdr3_nt: TGTGCCAGCAGTTATATATACCGGGAGCAGTACTTC
cdr3_aa: CASSYIYREQYF

v_call: TRBV6-1
clone_size: .
cdr3_length: 15
j_call: TRBJ1-3
d_call: .
cdr3_nt: TGTGCCAGCAGTGAAGAGGACAGCTCTGGAAACACCATATATTTT
cdr3_aa: CASSEEDSSGNTIYF

v_call: TRBV7-2
clone_size: .
cdr3_length: 13
j_call: TRBJ2-7
d_call: .
cdr3_nt: TGTGCCAGCAGCTTGGGGGGTAAGGACGAGCAGTACTTC
cdr3_aa: CASSLGGKDEQYF

v_call: TRBV27
clone_size: .
cdr3_length: 15
j_call: TRBJ1-5
d_call: .
cdr3_nt: TGTGCCAGCAGCCTGACTAAGAATAGCAATCAGCCCCAGCATTTT
cdr3_aa: CASSLTKNSNQPQHF

v_call: TRBV11-1
clone_size: .
cdr3_length: 15
j_call: TRBJ2-1
d_call: TRBD2
cdr3_nt: TGTGCCAGCGCTGATACGCGGGGGGGCTGGGGTGAGCAGTTCTTC
cdr3_aa: CASADTRGGWGEQFF

v_call: TRBV30
clone_size: .
cdr3_length: 11
j_call: TRBJ1-1
d_call: .
cdr3_nt: TGTGCCTGGACTCATTACACTGAAGCTTTCTTT
cdr3_aa: CAWTHYTEAFF

v_call: TRBV28
clone_size: .
cdr3_length: 15
j_call: TRBJ1-3
d_call: .
cdr3_nt: TGTGCCAGCAGTTTAGCTCTGGGGGAAGGAAACACCATATATTTT
cdr3_aa: CASSLALGEGNTIYF

v_call: TRBV4-1
clone_size: .
cdr3_length: 15
j_call: TRBJ2-7
d_call: TRBD2
cdr3_nt: TGCGCCAGCAGCCAAGTTCCAGCGGGGGGCTACGAGCAGTACTTC
cdr3_aa: CASSQVPAGGYEQYF

v_call: TRBV5-5
clone_size: .
cdr3_length: 14
j_call: TRBJ2-7
d_call: .
cdr3_nt: TGTGCCAGCAGCTTACAGGGAGTTTCCTACGAGCAGTACTTC
cdr3_aa: CASSLQGVSYEQYF

v_call: TRBV6-6
clone_size: .
cdr3_length: 12
j_call: TRBJ1-1
d_call: .
cdr3_nt: TGTGCCAGCAGGGCAGGGCACACTGAAGCTTTCTTT
cdr3_aa: CASRAGHTEAFF

v_call: TRBV11-2
clone_size: few
cdr3_length: 14
j_call: TRBJ1-4
d_call: .
cdr3_nt: TGTGCCAGCAGCTTAGACAGATGGAGTGAAAAACTGTTTTTT
cdr3_aa: CASSLDRWSEKLFF

v_call: TRBV4-1
clone_size: .
cdr3_length: 15
j_call: TRBJ1-1
d_call: .
cdr3_nt: TGCGCCAGCGCCCAAACGATCCTTATGAACACTGAAGCTTTCTTT
cdr3_aa: CASAQTILMNTEAFF

v_call: TRBV7-9
clone_size: .
cdr3_length: 14
j_call: TRBJ1-3
d_call: TRBD1
cdr3_nt: TGTGCCAGCAGCTACGGACAGGCGAGAAACACCATATATTTT
cdr3_aa: CASSYGQARNTIYF

v_call: TRBV20-1
clone_size: few
cdr3_length: 11
j_call: TRBJ2-2
d_call: .
cdr3_nt: TGCAGTGCTAGAAAGCAGGGGGAGCTGTTTTTT
cdr3_aa: CSARKQGELFF

v_call: TRBV5-1
clone_size: .
cdr3_length: 16
j_call: TRBJ1-3
d_call: TRBD1
cdr3_nt: TGCGCCAGCAGCCCTCCTTTGACAGGGGGTGGAAACACCATATATTTT
cdr3_aa: CASSPPLTGGGNTIYF

v_call: TRBV28
clone_size: .
cdr3_length: 19
j_call: TRBJ1-2
d_call: TRBD1
cdr3_nt: TGTGCCAGCAGTTTTGAGGGTCAGGGGGCCCCCTCGAACGACTATGGCTACACCTTC
cdr3_aa: CASSFEGQGAPSNDYGYTF

v_call: TRBV28
clone_size: .
cdr3_length: 17
j_call: TRBJ1-2
d_call: TRBD1
cdr3_nt: TGTGCCAGCAGTCCTGAGGGCAGGGGGCGCTTAGGCTATGGCTACACCTTC
cdr3_aa: CASSPEGRGRLGYGYTF

v_call: TRBV12-5
clone_size: .
cdr3_length: 15
j_call: TRBJ1-1
d_call: TRBD1
cdr3_nt: TGTGCTAGTGGTTTTTGGACAGGGATATATGGTGAAGCTTTCTTT
cdr3_aa: CASGFWTGIYGEAFF

v_call: TRBV28
clone_size: .
cdr3_length: 16
j_call: TRBJ2-3
d_call: TRBD1
cdr3_nt: TGTGCCAGCAGCCATGGGACAGGGGGCGTCGCAGATACGCAGTATTTT
cdr3_aa: CASSHGTGGVADTQYF

v_call: TRBV27
clone_size: .
cdr3_length: 12
j_call: TRBJ2-1
d_call: .
cdr3_nt: TGTGCCAGCAGTTTGGGCTGGAGGTCCCTTTTCTTC
cdr3_aa: CASSLGWRSLFF

v_call: TRBV10-3
clone_size: hyperexpanded
cdr3_length: 17
j_call: TRBJ2-1
d_call: .
cdr3_nt: TGTGCCATCAGTGAGTCGCAGGGAGGAGCCGGGGAAGGGGAGCAGTTCTTC
cdr3_aa: CAISESQGGAGEGEQFF

v_call: TRBV19
clone_size: few
cdr3_length: 11
j_call: TRBJ2-3
d_call: .
cdr3_nt: TGTGCCAGTAGTTTGTTTGATACGCAGTATTTT
cdr3_aa: CASSLFDTQYF

v_call: TRBV9
clone_size: .
cdr3_length: 15
j_call: TRBJ1-6
d_call: .
cdr3_nt: TGTGCCAGCAGCGATACCGGGACGGTTAATTCACCCCTCCACTTT
cdr3_aa: CASSDTGTVNSPLHF

v_call: TRBV2
clone_size: .
cdr3_length: 13
j_call: TRBJ1-5
d_call: TRBD1
cdr3_nt: TGTGCCAGCGGACAGGGTGCCAATCAGCCCCAGCATTTT
cdr3_aa: CASGQGANQPQHF

v_call: TRBV7-9
clone_size: .
cdr3_length: 15
j_call: TRBJ2-1
d_call: .
cdr3_nt: TGTGCCAGCAGCTCAGAGGAGGGGGAGGCCTCGGGGCAGTTCTTC
cdr3_aa: CASSSEEGEASGQFF

v_call: TRBV27
clone_size: .
cdr3_length: 13
j_call: TRBJ1-1
d_call: .
cdr3_nt: TGTGCCAGCAGTTTAAGGGGGGCGTCTGAAGCTTTCTTT
cdr3_aa: CASSLRGASEAFF

v_call: TRBV18
clone_size: few
cdr3_length: 17
j_call: TRBJ2-2
d_call: .
cdr3_nt: TGTGCCAGCTCCCCCGAGCGTGGAAACCCGAACACCGGGGAGCTGTTTTTT
cdr3_aa: CASSPERGNPNTGELFF

v_call: TRBV19
clone_size: .
cdr3_length: 11
j_call: TRBJ1-2
d_call: TRBD1
cdr3_nt: TGTGCCAGCGGACGGGACAGTGGCTACACCTTC
cdr3_aa: CASGRDSGYTF

v_call: TRBV29-1
clone_size: .
cdr3_length: 12
j_call: TRBJ1-2
d_call: TRBD1
cdr3_nt: TGCAGCGTTGGGGGACAGGTGGGCGGCTACACCTTC
cdr3_aa: CSVGGQVGGYTF

v_call: TRBV5-6
clone_size: once
cdr3_length: 14
j_call: TRBJ1-1
d_call: .
cdr3_nt: TGTGCCAGCACCCTTGGACAGTTCGACACTGAAGCTTTCTTT
cdr3_aa: CASTLGQFDTEAFF

v_call: TRBV6-1
clone_size: .
cdr3_length: 14
j_call: TRBJ2-7
d_call: .
cdr3_nt: TGTGCCAGCAGACGACAGGACCTCTCCTACGAGCAGTACTTC
cdr3_aa: CASRRQDLSYEQYF

v_call: TRBV5-3
clone_size: few
cdr3_length: 15
j_call: TRBJ1-2
d_call: TRBD1
cdr3_nt: TGTGCCAGAAGCAGAGTGGACAGGGAGGGTGAAGGCTACACCTTC
cdr3_aa: CARSRVDREGEGYTF